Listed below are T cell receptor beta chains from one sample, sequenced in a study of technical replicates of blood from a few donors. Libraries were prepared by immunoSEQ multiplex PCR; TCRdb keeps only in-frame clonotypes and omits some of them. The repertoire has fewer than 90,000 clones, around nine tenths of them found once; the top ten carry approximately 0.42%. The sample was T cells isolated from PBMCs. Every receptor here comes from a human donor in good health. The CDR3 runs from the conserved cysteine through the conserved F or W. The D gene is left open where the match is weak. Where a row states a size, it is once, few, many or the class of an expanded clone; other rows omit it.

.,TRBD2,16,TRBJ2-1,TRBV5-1,TGCGCCAGCAGGACAGCTAGCGGGAGCTCCTACAATGAGCAGTTCTTC,CASRTASGSSYNEQFF
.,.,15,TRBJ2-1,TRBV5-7,TGTGCCAGCTCGCCCCGAGACTGTCTTTACAATGAGCAGTTCTTC,CASSPRDCLYNEQFF
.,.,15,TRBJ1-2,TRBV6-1,TGTGCCAGCAGGGCGACATTTACAGAAACCTATGGCTACACCTTC,CASRATFTETYGYTF
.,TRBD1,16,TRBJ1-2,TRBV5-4,TGTGCCAGCCGCTCGGGACAGGGGAATATAGAGGATGGCTACACCTTC,CASRSGQGNIEDGYTF
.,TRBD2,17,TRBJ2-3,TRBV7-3,TGTGCCAGCAGCTTAAAAGTAGCGGGAGGGCCTACAGATACGCAGTATTTT,CASSLKVAGGPTDTQYF
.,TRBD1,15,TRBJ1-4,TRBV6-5,TGTGCCAGCAGTTCGTCCGGACAGGGGTTTGAAAAACTGTTTTTT,CASSSSGQGFEKLFF
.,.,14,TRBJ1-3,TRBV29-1,TGCAGCGTTGATTCTACAGGGCTTGGAAACACCATATATTTT,CSVDSTGLGNTIYF
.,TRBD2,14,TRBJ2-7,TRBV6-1,TGTGCCAGCAGACTGAGCGGGAGAGCGAACGAGCAGTACTTC,CASRLSGRANEQYF
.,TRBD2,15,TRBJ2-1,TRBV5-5,TGTGCCAGCAGCTTGGGTAGCGGGAGTTTTGATGAGCAGTTCTTC,CASSLGSGSFDEQFF
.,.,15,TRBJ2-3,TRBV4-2,TGTGCCAGCAGCCAAGATACTATGGAGTCAGATACGCAGTATTTT,CASSQDTMESDTQYF
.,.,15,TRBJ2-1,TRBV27,TGTGCCAGCAGTTTAGGGGCTACGTCCTACAATGAGCAGTTCTTC,CASSLGATSYNEQFF
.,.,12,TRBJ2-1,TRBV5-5,TGTGCCAGCAGCTTGTCTAGGCCTGAGCAGTTCTTC,CASSLSRPEQFF
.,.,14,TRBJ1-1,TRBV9,TGTGCCAGCAGCGTAAGCGGGACATCGTTTGAAGCTTTCTTT,CASSVSGTSFEAFF
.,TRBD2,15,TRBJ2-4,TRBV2,TGTGCCAGCAGTGGGACTAGCGTGTCCAAAAACATTCAGTACTTC,CASSGTSVSKNIQYF
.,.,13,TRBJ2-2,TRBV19,TGTGCCAGTAGAACTGCCCACACCGGGGAGCTGTTTTTT,CASRTAHTGELFF
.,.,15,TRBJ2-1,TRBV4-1,TGCGCCAGCAGCCAAAAGCCGGGACTCTACAATGAGCAGTTCTTC,CASSQKPGLYNEQFF
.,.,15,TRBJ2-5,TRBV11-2,TGTGCCAGCAGCAGCACACTAACATCCGCAGAGACCCAGTACTTC,CASSSTLTSAETQYF
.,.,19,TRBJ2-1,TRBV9,TGTGCCAGCAGCGCCCCGGGACCGGACAGGGAGGGATCCTACAATGAGCAGTTCTTC,CASSAPGPDREGSYNEQFF
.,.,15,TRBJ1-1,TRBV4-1,TGCGCCAGCAGCCAAGTTAAGGGAGGGTATACTGAAGCTTTCTTT,CASSQVKGGYTEAFF
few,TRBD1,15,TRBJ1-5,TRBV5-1,TGCGCCAGCAGCCCCGGGACAGGGGGCGGTCAGCCCCAGCATTTT,CASSPGTGGGQPQHF